This TCR beta chain is drawn from a study of T-cell reconstitution after alpha-beta-depleted transplantation in children (dated by TCRdb to about 2016). A note on the overall study: Using TCR repertoire profiling, the study quantitatively followed how T-cell immune reconstitution unfolded in children after TCRalphabeta/CD19-depleted allogeneic hematopoietic cell transplantation.

Libraries were constructed by PCR. Instrument on record: Illumina HiSeq 2500. To normalize quantification of the TCRbeta repertoire, the TCR libraries were built with molecular barcoding that relied on unique molecular identifiers. The public sequencing data were trimmed at Q25 with fastp and processed into clonotypes with MiXCR by TCRdb, which kept only in-frame beta chains. When rows share a CDR3 protein, they turn into one entry using the most common DNA and genes. The sample includes fewer than 120,000 distinct CDR3 sequences, with about a tenth observed a single time. The ten largest account for around 8.5% of the sample. With regard to this clonotype: Its antigen specificity is not known. Per-base qualities were not stored, and no clone one base away is much larger.

The germline V gene gives CDR1 as SNHLY and CDR2 as FYNNEI. V is reduced by 8 bases and J by 6 bases, leaving a spacing of 16 bases between them. The CDR3, from cysteine to phenylalanine, totals 14 residues. Only CDR3 DNA remains: 42 bases, in frame from the first base. The chain couples TRBV2 to TRBJ2-2; the D gene is perhaps TRBD1, from 7 matching bases. This TCR came from a human donor who donated a stem cell graft to a child with acute lymphoblastic leukemia. The sequencing used PBMCs from the stem cell graft donor, collected from the stem cell graft. The nucleotide sequence reads as follows: TGTGCCAGCGTAAACCAGGGGGGCCCCGGGGAGCTGTTTTTT. This sequence encodes CASVNQGGPGELFF.